The 20 T cell receptor beta chains reported below all come from one sample, sequenced in a study of T cell changes during pregnancy in multiple sclerosis. Assay: immunoSEQ multiplex PCR; the TCRdb copy retains only in-frame clones and omits some. This sample yields about 68,000 clones, of which about 89% are seen a single time; about 0.92% belongs to the top ten. The sequencing here drew on peripheral blood, taken in the second trimester of pregnancy. The receptors were gathered from a female donor with multiple sclerosis, enrolled in a pregnancy study.

The chain links TRBV7-3 to TRBJ2-4; D is undetermined. The CDR3 is made up of 14 amino acids. Germline V gene lookup returns CDR1 SGHTA and CDR2 FQGTGA. Trimming took off 1 base at V and 0 bases at J, with 4 bases between the two ends. This chain's CDR3 is CASSLSRAKNIQYF. CDR3 nucleotides: TGTGCCAGCAGCTTAAGCAGAGCCAAAAACATTCAGTACTTC.

The genes are TRBV7-9 and TRBJ1-2; possible D gene TRBD1, 5 bases. The V and J ends lost 1 base and 4 bases respectively, with 10 bases between them. In germline, CDR1 is SEHNR, CDR2 FQNEAQ (reference sequence). This CDR3 comprises 14 residues. The CDR3 region has the DNA TGTGCCAGCAGCTTAGGACAGAATCTCTATGGCTACACCTTC. Protein product: CASSLGQNLYGYTF.

The chain is built from TRBV30 and TRBJ2-5; 10 nucleotides match TRBD2. The length of the CDR3 is 16 residues. V lost 2 bases, J lost 5 bases, and 11 bases stayed unmatched. Germline CDR1 reads GTSNPN; CDR2 reads SVGIG (reference sequence). CDR3 amino acids: CAWSKRSGGALETQYF. The CDR3 bases are TGTGCCTGGAGTAAGAGAAGCGGGGGGGCCCTCGAGACCCAGTACTTC.

The chain uses TRBV9 and TRBJ1-2; 8 bases match TRBD1. J gave up 5 bases and V 0 bases, and 6 bases lay outside the gene matches. This CDR3 spans 15 amino acids. Germline loops: CDR1 SGDLS, CDR2 YYNGEE. The CDR3 nucleotides read TGTGCCAGCAGCGTAGGGGCAGGGGGCTGGTATGGCTACACCTTC. It specifies CASSVGAGGWYGYTF.

The chain employs TRBV2 and TRBJ1-2, with 7 bases fitting TRBD1. The CDR3 consists of 14 residues. The junction had 6 bases not matched to a gene; V was cut back by 6 bases and J by 2 bases. Per germline, CDR1 SNHLY and CDR2 FYNNEI. The CDR3 DNA is TGTGCCAGCAGCGGTTCGACAGGGAACTATGGCTACACCTTC. Its protein is CASSGSTGNYGYTF.

The chain is built from TRBV27 and TRBJ2-5; 12 nucleotides align to TRBD1. Germline V lookup: CDR1 MNHEY, CDR2 SMNVEV (reference sequence). With 5 bases clipped from V and 4 bases from J, the junction kept 5 bases outside the gene matches. The CDR3 has 15 amino acids. DNA of the CDR3: TGTGCCAGCAGTGTGGGACAGGGGGCGCCAGAGACCCAGTACTTC. Amino acid sequence: CASSVGQGAPETQYF.

This chain links TRBV18 with TRBJ2-7; D perhaps matches TRBD1 (5 bases). V gave up 3 bases and J gave up 2 bases, with 11 bases separating them. This CDR3 contains 14 residues. Germline CDR1 KGHSH, CDR2 LQKENI. The DNA for the CDR3 is TGTGCCAGCTCACCCGGGCAGGGCCCCTACGAGCAGTACTTC. As protein: CASSPGQGPYEQYF.

The chain uses TRBV4-3 and TRBJ2-5; D is perhaps TRBD1 (6 bases). Trimming took 0 bases from V and 4 from J, leaving 12 bases between them. Germline-derived CDR1 and CDR2 are LGHNA and YSLEER. The CDR3 has 15 residues. CDR3 amino acids: CASSQEARGAETQYF. CDR3 DNA sequence: TGCGCCAGCAGCCAAGAGGCCAGGGGAGCAGAGACCCAGTACTTC.

The genes are TRBV7-2 and TRBJ1-5; D unresolved. V lost 5 bases and J lost 2, with 16 bases in between. This CDR3 contains 16 residues. Germline CDR1 reads SGHTA; CDR2 reads FQGNSA. CDR3 bases: TGTGCCAGCAGCCCAGCAACGGGGAGGGGCAATCAGCCCCAGCATTTT. It codes for CASSPATGRGNQPQHF.

The chain combines TRBV27 with TRBJ1-2; 7 nucleotides align to TRBD1. V lost 3 bases to trimming and J lost 0 bases; unmatched junction nucleotides: 1. CDR1 and CDR2 from the germline V gene are MNHEY and SMNVEV (reference sequence). This CDR3 has 14 amino acids. CDR3 residues: CASSFTGANYGYTF. The DNA of the CDR3 is TGTGCCAGCAGTTTCACAGGGGCTAACTATGGCTACACCTTC.

This clone occurred once. The gene calls are TRBV4-3 and TRBJ2-2, with TRBD1 identical over 11 bases. V was clipped by 3 bases and J by 3 bases; unmatched bases: 6. CDR1 LGHNA and CDR2 YSLEER come from the germline V gene. The length of the CDR3 is 17 residues. CDR3 coding DNA: TGCGCCAGCAGCCACCGGACAGGGGGCACGGACACCGGGGAGCTGTTTTTT. Amino acids: CASSHRTGGTDTGELFF.

The rearrangement joins TRBV2 to TRBJ1-1; possible D gene TRBD1, 5 bases. Germline CDR1 is SNHLY and CDR2 is FYNNEI. Trimming removed 1 base from V and 8 bases from J, with 11 bases in between. CDR3 size: 13 residues. The CDR3 DNA follows: TGTGCCAGCAGTGAAGGGTGGGGGGACGAAGCTTTCTTT. It translates to CASSEGWGDEAFF.

V is TRBV5-4 and J is TRBJ1-1, with unresolved D. The CDR3 has 15 amino acids. CDR1 and CDR2 (germline): SGHNT, YYREEE (reference sequence). Trimming pared 4 bases from V and 1 base from J, leaving 14 bases between. The CDR3 reads CASSQVVERNTEAFF. The CDR3, as DNA: TGTGCCAGCAGCCAAGTTGTCGAGCGGAACACTGAAGCTTTCTTT.

Concerning this clone itself: Germline is not matched at one junction end, which may reflect a read error. This chain uses TRBV4-3 with TRBJ2-3; 15 positions agree with TRBD2. The germline V gene encodes CDR1 LGHNA and CDR2 YSLEER. The CDR3 is 16 residues long. CDR3 nucleotide sequence: TGCGCCGGCAGCTTCGGACTAGCGGGGGGGCAAGATACGCAGTATTTT. This gives the protein CAGSFGLAGGQDTQYF.

V and J are TRBV4-2 and TRBJ2-2; tentatively, D is TRBD1 (6 bases). V was trimmed by 0 bases and J by 4 bases, leaving 12 bases between them. This CDR3 is built from 16 residues. The germline V gene encodes CDR1 LGHNA and CDR2 YNFKEQ. CDR3 amino acids: CASSQERGGITGELFF. In DNA, the CDR3 is TGTGCCAGCAGCCAAGAAAGAGGGGGTATCACCGGGGAGCTGTTTTTT.

The CDR3 DNA follows: TGTGCCAGCAGCGGCTTCCTCCCCCGGGGCTCTGGAAACACCATATATTTT. It encodes CASSGFLPRGSGNTIYF. This chain connects TRBV9 to TRBJ1-3; D not resolved. Germline CDR1 is SGDLS and CDR2 is YYNGEE. Trimming removed 3 bases from V and 0 bases from J, with 16 bases in between. The CDR3 spans 17 residues.

This clone was counted between two and nine times. The chain recombines TRBV11-2 with TRBJ2-1, with D hard to call. The V and J ends lost 4 bases and 0 bases respectively, with 19 bases between them. The CDR3 runs to 18 residues. Germline loops: CDR1 SGHAT, CDR2 FQNNGV. CDR3 protein: CASSSLSAAFSSYNEQFF. The DNA for the CDR3 is TGTGCCAGCAGCTCGCTTTCTGCAGCGTTTAGCTCCTACAATGAGCAGTTCTTC.

The gene calls are TRBV27 and TRBJ2-7; 8 bases fit TRBD1. V lost 6 bases, J lost 0 bases, and 4 bases stayed unmatched. CDR1 MNHEY and CDR2 SMNVEV come from the germline V gene (reference sequence). This CDR3 comprises 14 residues. The DNA for the CDR3 is TGTGCCAGCAGGCAGCAGGGGGCCTCCTACGAGCAGTACTTC. Translation: CASRQQGASYEQYF.

The chain carries TRBV5-4 and TRBJ2-2; 7 bases are shared with TRBD1. CDR1 is SGHNT, CDR2 YYREEE, per germline (reference sequence). The CDR3 has 16 residues. V was pared by 0 bases and J by 6 bases, with 8 bases of the junction left unmatched. The CDR3 bases are TGTGCCAGCAGCTTGGCCAGGGACAGATTCTCCGGGGAGCTGTTTTTT. Residues: CASSLARDRFSGELFF.

This clone occurred a few times. The genes are TRBV6-4 and TRBJ2-1, with TRBD2 identical over 9 bases. Germline V gene lookup returns CDR1 MRHNA and CDR2 SNTAGT. CDR3 length: 15 amino acids. V dropped 3 bases and J dropped 8; count of bases not matched to a gene: 8. Here the CDR3 reads CASSDGGGAVDEQFF. CDR3 nucleotides: TGTGCCAGCAGTGATGGCGGGGGGGCCGTGGATGAGCAGTTCTTC.